Included here is one T cell receptor (beta chain) sequence, with context. This record belongs to a study of shared clonotypes between healthy human individuals. Method: immunoSEQ multiplex PCR; TCRdb's copy keeps in-frame clones and lacks some. The repertoire holds more than 500,000 clones, about 96% seen once, with 0.05% to 0.07% in the top ten. V lost 1 base and J lost 2, with 18 bases in between. This CDR3 region has 17 residues. Germline values: CDR1 SGHAT, CDR2 FQNNGV. The genes are TRBV11-2 and TRBJ2-7; no firm D call. The material sequenced was naive CD4+ T cells sorted from blood. Subset noted: CD45RA+ positively selected. This TCR was recovered from a woman between 25 and 40 years old in good health. DNA of the CDR3: TGTGCCAGCAGCTTAGTCCTATGGGCTGAGTCCCCCTACGAGCAGTACTTC. Translating gives CASSLVLWAESPYEQYF. The full variable domain, completed using reference TRBV11-2 and TRBJ2-7, is EAGVAQSPRYKIIEKRQSVAFWCNPISGHATLYWYQQILGQGPKLLIQFQNNGVVDDSQLPKDRFSAERLKGVDSTLKIQPAKLEDSAVYLCASSLVLWAESPYEQYFGPGTRLTVT.